These 8 T cell receptor beta chains were all obtained from the same sample, sequenced in a study of response to subunit inactivated influenza vaccine. One entry per CDR3 protein results from TCRdb running MiXCR on the RT-PCR reads. Altogether hundreds of thousands of distinct CDR3 sequences are present, about a fifth being singletons, with the ten largest covering roughly 11%. Sequenced material: PBMCs from blood, taken roughly 5 days after vaccination. These receptors were collected from a man in his fifties who received an inactivated influenza vaccine.

This clonotype came up many times. This sequence joins TRBV29-1 and TRBJ2-5; 11 positions match TRBD2. The CDR3 consists of 14 residues. V shed 8 bases, J shed 4 bases, and the junction held 9 bases outside the gene matches. Germline-derived CDR1 and CDR2 are SQVTM and ANQGSEA. The CDR3 region has the DNA TGCAGCTCACAAAACCTAGCGGGAGGAGAGACCCAGTACTTC. This encodes CSSQNLAGGETQYF.

The chain links TRBV20-1 to TRBJ2-7, with TRBD2 identical over 9 bases. The V and J ends lost 0 bases and 3 bases, in that order; junction bases with no gene match: 6. CDR1 is DFQATT and CDR2 is SNEGSKA in the germline V gene (reference sequence). The CDR3 runs 15 residues. In nucleotides, the CDR3 is TGCAGTGCTAGAGACTTAGCGGGAGAAGGCTACGAGCAGTACTTC. This translates into CSARDLAGEGYEQYF.

For the CDR3, the DNA is TGTGCCAGCAGCCCAGCCGGACAGGCCATGTACCAAGAGACCCAGTACTTC. The encoded protein is CASSPAGQAMYQETQYF. The V and J genes are TRBV7-9 and TRBJ2-5, with 7 bases that match TRBD1. This CDR3 has 17 amino acids. J was trimmed by 0 bases and V by 5 bases; bases with no gene match: 12. The germline V gene encodes CDR1 SEHNR and CDR2 FQNEAQ (reference sequence).

This clonotype was seen repeatedly, ten times or more. This chain links TRBV24-1 with TRBJ2-1, with TRBD1 matching over 12 bases. With 3 bases clipped from V and 8 bases from J, the junction kept 4 bases outside the gene matches. CDR1 and CDR2 (germline): KGHDR, SFDVKD. The CDR3 length is 15 residues. In nucleotides, the CDR3 is TGTGCCACCAGTGATCTGGGACAGGGGGCGGATGAGCAGTTCTTC. Its translation: CATSDLGQGADEQFF.

This clonotype has just a few counts. The chain is built from TRBV6-2 or TRBV6-3 and TRBJ1-2; unclear D gene. V was clipped by 0 bases and J by 6 bases, with 8 bases between them. Germline lookup yields CDR1 MNHEY and CDR2 SVGEGT. This CDR3 comprises 13 residues. The DNA of the CDR3 is TGTGCCAGCAGTTACTCGGGGATAGATGGCTACACCTTC. This sequence encodes CASSYSGIDGYTF.

The CDR3 DNA sequence: TGTGCCAGCAGTTACTCTCCACTAGCGGGAGTTCATGAGCAGTTCTTC. Translating it yields CASSYSPLAGVHEQFF. V gene TRBV6-2 or TRBV6-3 combines with J gene TRBJ2-1, with 11 bases aligning to TRBD2. The germline V gene has CDR1 MNHEY and CDR2 SVGEGT. The CDR3 covers 16 residues. Trimming took 0 bases from V and 8 from J; bases not matched to a gene: 6.

This clonotype was recorded a few times. The chain has TRBV9 and TRBJ2-7, with D tentatively TRBD1 (5 bases). The V and J ends lost 0 bases and 0 bases respectively, with 10 bases between them. Germline loops: CDR1 SGDLS, CDR2 YYNGEE. The CDR3 runs to 15 residues. CDR3 sequence (DNA): TGTGCCAGCAGCGTAGGACAGTCTCTCTCCTACGAGCAGTACTTC. Translation: CASSVGQSLSYEQYF.

The CDR3 sequence is CSVGQGTWNEQFF. As DNA, the CDR3 is TGCAGCGTGGGACAGGGGACATGGAATGAGCAGTTCTTC. The gene calls are TRBV29-1 and TRBJ2-1; 10 positions agree with TRBD1. V trimming: 6 bases; J trimming: 7 bases; junction bases outside the gene matches: 6. The CDR3 loop spans 13 amino acids. Germline lookup yields CDR1 SQVTM and CDR2 ANQGSEA.